This record looks at one T cell receptor (beta chain) sequence and its context. Germline CDR1 LNHDA, CDR2 SQIVND (reference sequence). V was clipped by 10 bases and J by 0 bases, with 19 bases between them. The CDR3 has 15 residues. The method was immunoSEQ multiplex PCR; TCRdb's version includes in-frame clones alone and lacks a portion of them. Among 100,000 to 150,000 clones, over 75% were seen once, and the ten largest hold 0.9% to 1.2%. This sample is part of a study of OX40 agonist ivuxolimab in advanced cancers. The chain recombines TRBV19 with TRBJ2-7; D is uncertain. Sequences were derived from CD4+ or CD8+ T cells sorted from blood, sampled in a trial of the OX40 agonist ivuxolimab. The receptor was derived from an adult with an advanced solid tumor such as melanoma, head and neck, liver or kidney cancer. The CDR3 sequence: CATKSQDGRSYEQYF. DNA for the CDR3: TGTGCCACCAAGTCCCAGGACGGGCGCTCCTACGAGCAGTACTTC.